The T cell receptor beta chain described here comes from a study of blood T cell repertoires in COVID-19. Study details: Researchers got acute and convalescent COVID-19 samples from the United States, Italy and Spain.

Sequencing used immunoSEQ multiplex PCR; TCRdb keeps in-frame clones, though not all of them. In the table there are 400,000 to 500,000 clones, 86% of which are singletons. Trimming took 5 bases from V and 0 from J, leaving 14 bases between them. The CDR3 is 15 amino acids. Germline V gene data show CDR1 as SGHNT and CDR2 as YYREEE (reference sequence). The source material was peripheral blood. The chain is built from TRBV5-4 and TRBJ1-2; no clear D. The sequence was obtained from a woman aged 25 to 39 with active or convalescent COVID-19. The CDR3 nucleotides are TGTGCCAGCAGACGCGCGGGTAGCGCTAACTATGGCTACACCTTC. Translation: CASRRAGSANYGYTF.